This T cell receptor (beta chain) originates from a study of technical replicates of blood from several donors (dated by TCRdb to about 2017). The library was obtained by the immunoSEQ multiplex PCR assay. The immuneACCESS repertoire file appears here via TCRdb, limited to in-frame rearrangements. These files lack a portion of the clones; in checked studies, under half of the deficit traces to unresolved V genes, and the cause of the others is not known. The sample profile shows approximately 99,000 clones; approximately 95% of them were found once. 0.2% to 0.25% of the sample is in the top ten clones. The CDR1 and CDR2 encoded by the germline V gene (reference sequence) are SEHNR and FQNEAQ. Trimming takes 5 bases from V and 8 bases from J, and the germline ends sit 21 bases apart. The CDR3 goes from the cysteine to the phenylalanine over 15 residues. Left in the record is the CDR3 DNA by itself, 45 bases read in frame from the first base.

For this clone: The antigen this receptor binds is unknown. No quality values exist for individual bases; no much larger clone is one base distant.

This TCR was recovered from a human donor in good health. The sample consisted of T cells isolated from PBMCs. This sequence uses TRBV7-9 and TRBJ1-2, with the D gene uncertain. DNA sequence: TGTGCCAGCAGCCTCCGGCAGGAGGATATGATAGGCTACACCTTC. Its product reads: CASSLRQEDMIGYTF.